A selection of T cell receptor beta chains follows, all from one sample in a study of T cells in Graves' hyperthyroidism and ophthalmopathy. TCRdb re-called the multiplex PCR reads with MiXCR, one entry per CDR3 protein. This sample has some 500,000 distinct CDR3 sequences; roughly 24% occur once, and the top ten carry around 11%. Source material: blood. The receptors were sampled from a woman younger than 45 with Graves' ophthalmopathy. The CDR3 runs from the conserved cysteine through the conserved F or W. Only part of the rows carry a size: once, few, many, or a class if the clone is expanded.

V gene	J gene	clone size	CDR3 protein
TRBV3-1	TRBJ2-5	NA	CASSRRQGAPETQYF
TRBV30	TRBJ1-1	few	CAWSEPNTEAFF
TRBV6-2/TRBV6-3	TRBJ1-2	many	CASSWARGYTF
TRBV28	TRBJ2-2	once	CASCKAGTGELFF
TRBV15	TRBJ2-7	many	CATSRDPGPEQYF
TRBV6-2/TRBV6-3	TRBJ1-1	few	CASSHILGSSRMNTEAFF
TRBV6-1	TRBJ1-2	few	CASTPFSRNYGYTF
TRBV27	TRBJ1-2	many	CASSRGGGGYGYAF
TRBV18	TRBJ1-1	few	CASSPQGGEFSEAFF
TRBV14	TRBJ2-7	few	CASSHQFDTSYEQYF
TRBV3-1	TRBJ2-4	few	CASSQSGDLLIAKNIQYF
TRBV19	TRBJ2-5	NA	CASSIGAGTTETQYF
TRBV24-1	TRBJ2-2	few	CATRRRELGELFF
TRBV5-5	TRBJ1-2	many	CASSLWQANYGYTF
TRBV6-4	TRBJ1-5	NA	CASSSREDRGQPQHF
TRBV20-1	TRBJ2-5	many	CSAVRQGQETQYF
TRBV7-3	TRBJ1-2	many	CAGVNRDRAYGYTF
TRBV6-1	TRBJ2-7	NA	CAIREAGLAGYEQYF
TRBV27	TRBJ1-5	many	CASSTHRGNQPQHF
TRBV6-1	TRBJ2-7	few	CASSINGPPSSYEQYF
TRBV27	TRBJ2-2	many	CASSLSTNTGELFF
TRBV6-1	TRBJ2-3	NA	CASSEWGRSVYF
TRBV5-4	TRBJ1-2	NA	CASSLAPGPDPYGYTF
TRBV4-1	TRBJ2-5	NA	CASSQDPASGGRETQYF
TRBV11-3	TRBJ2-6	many	CASSLGGGASGANVLTF
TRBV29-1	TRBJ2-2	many	CSVLRQGTGELFF
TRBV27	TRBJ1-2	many	CASSGTGEGYGYTF
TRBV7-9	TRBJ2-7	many	CASSQGLNSYEQYF
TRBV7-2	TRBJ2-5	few	CASSSGLAGGSETQYF
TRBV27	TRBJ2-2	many	CASSLRDGTGELFF
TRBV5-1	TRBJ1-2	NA	CASSLGPARYGYTF
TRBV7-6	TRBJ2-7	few	CASRANFYPPKIGGASTYEQYF
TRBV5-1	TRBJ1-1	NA	CASSLDDPRTEAFF
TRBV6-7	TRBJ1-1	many	CASSYPSGNTEAFF
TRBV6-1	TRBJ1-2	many	CASSEGTANYGYTF
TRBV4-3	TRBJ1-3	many	CASSQDDLYSGNTIYF
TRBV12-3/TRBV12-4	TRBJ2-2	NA	CASSFMARVAGELFF
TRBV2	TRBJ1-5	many	CASQGVKGNQPQHF
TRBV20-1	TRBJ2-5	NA	CSASERQETQYF
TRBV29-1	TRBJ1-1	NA	CSARPGGGGTEAFF
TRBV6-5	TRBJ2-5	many	CASSYGRGGLQETQYF
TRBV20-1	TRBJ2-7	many	CSARLAPYEQYF
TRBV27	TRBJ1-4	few	CASSSTTASNEKLFF
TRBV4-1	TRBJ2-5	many	CASSQGPQGVQETQYF
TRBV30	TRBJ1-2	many	CAWTGVADYGYTF
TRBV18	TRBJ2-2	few	CASSRGQGAGELFF
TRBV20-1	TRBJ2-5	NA	CSALYSGGLRETQYF
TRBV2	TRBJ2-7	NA	CASSEIPTPYSGEQYF
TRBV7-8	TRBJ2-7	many	CASSLSSAGGPIEQYF
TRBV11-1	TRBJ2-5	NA	CASSHPAGVGYQETQYF
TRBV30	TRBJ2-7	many	CAWAHSSYEQYF
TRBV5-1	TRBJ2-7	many	CASRTESRHYEQYF
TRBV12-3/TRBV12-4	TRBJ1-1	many	CASSVTGGLTEAFF
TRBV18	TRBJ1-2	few	CASSPRDAYGYTF
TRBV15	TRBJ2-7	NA	CATSRGRLARSYEQYF
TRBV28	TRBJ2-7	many	CASSFGTKSYEQYF
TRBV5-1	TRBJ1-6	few	CASSLGQGSTYNSPLHF
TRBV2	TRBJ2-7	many	CASRPGLAGSYEQYF
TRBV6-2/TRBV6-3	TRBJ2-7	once	CASRMKTGSVEQYF
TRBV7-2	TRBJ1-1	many	CASSFQTGGAPEAFF